This T cell receptor beta chain was sequenced for a study of OX40 agonist ivuxolimab in advanced cancers. Whole-study context: Those enrolled were roughly 85% male, with a mean age of about 66 years and ages from 23 to 79. It was permissible to have had prior anti-PD-1, anti-PD-L1 or anti-CTLA-4 therapy, and approximately 38% had some. Findings and limits, study-wide: At 0.1 to 3.0 mg/kg and by week 6, clonal expansion occurred in CD4+ and CD8+ blood T cells.

The assay was immunoSEQ multiplex PCR, and TCRdb's table has in-frame clones only and misses some. The sample has tens of thousands of clones, 89% seen once. In the case of this clone: No antigen is known for it.

Baseline, cycle 4 day 1, and cycle 7 day 1 were the blood sampling points. Germline values: CDR1 LNHDA, CDR2 SQIVND (reference sequence). The CDR3 is made up of 15 amino acids. V dropped 0 bases and J dropped 2 bases, with 11 bases sitting between them. This TCR came from an adult with an advanced solid tumor such as melanoma, head and neck, liver or kidney cancer. The rearrangement joins TRBV19 to TRBJ2-7, with D perhaps matching TRBD1 (6 bases). The sequenced sample was CD4+ or CD8+ T cells sorted from blood, obtained in a trial of the OX40 agonist ivuxolimab. The CDR3 DNA is TGTGCCAGTAGTATAGATATGGGGGCTACCTACGAGCAGTACTTC. Encoded protein: CASSIDMGATYEQYF.